Below, one T cell receptor beta chain is given with its context. Its antigen is unknown. Base quality data are lacking; no much larger clone is found one base away. Per the publication, the time point label means: baseline, week 1 (first vaccination visit). What the treatment or condition label conveys for this sample: pre-vaccination baseline after standard-of-care therapy. All donors had newly diagnosed IDH1-mutant astrocytomas of WHO grade 3 or 4 that showed loss of nuclear ATRX. The samples were drawn from NOA16, a multicentre, single-arm, open-label phase I trial in Germany that tested a mutant IDH1 peptide vaccine in humans for the first time. For immunogenicity testing, the blood drawn at visit V03 was used as the baseline sample. Genomic DNA for TCRB sequencing was extracted from EDTA blood using the DNeasy Blood and Tissue Kit. This specimen comes from a study of a mutant IDH1 vaccine in newly diagnosed glioma (dated by TCRdb to the early 2020s). At the level of the whole study: Of the approximately 33 treated patients, around 62% were male and about 40% were female, and a mean age of roughly 37 years was recorded. Peripheral blood was drawn at six visits: V03 (baseline), V05, V07, V10, V12 and V13. For exploratory analyses, around 23 treated patients had longitudinal TCRB deep sequencing done wherever samples were available. Before enrollment, most patients had been given radiochemotherapy with temozolomide as standard therapy, while the rest had received either radiotherapy alone or temozolomide alone.

Results the study describes overall, beyond this receptor: The authors stated that sample limitations prevented analyses of patient blood samples from being reproduced. Pseudoprogression appeared unrelated to alterations in the top peripheral T cell clonotypes detected by TCRB sequencing. Immune responses induced by the vaccine were seen in 90% to 95% of patients across multiple MHC alleles. Availability determined which PBMC samples were chosen for TCRB deep sequencing.

The library was obtained by the immunoSEQ multiplex PCR assay. The hsTCRB Kit was used according to the manufacturer's protocol to amplify rearranged TCR beta chain sequences. TCRB libraries were sequenced on an Illumina MiSeq. In the paper's pipeline: Demultiplexing, trimming and gene mapping were performed with the kit vendor's proprietary platform. Not all clones reach the TCRdb copy of this immuneACCESS table, which keeps in-frame sequences only. Checked studies attribute under half of the gap to unresolved V genes and leave the rest unexplained. V, J and clone size derive from that table, while D and trimming were established from the DNA sequence. A total of roughly 50,000 clones appear in this sample, roughly 80% of them only once. Roughly 18% of the sample is held by the ten biggest clonotypes. CDR1 MGHRA and CDR2 YSYEKL are derived from the germline V gene. From cysteine to phenylalanine, the CDR3 is 17 amino acids long. The retained sequence is limited to the CDR3, 51 bases, with the frame set at the first base. From V the trimming removes 5 bases and from J it removes 0 bases, while the gene matches leave 10 bases of the junction unaccounted for.

The chain is encoded by TRBV4-1 joined to TRBJ1-5; TRBD1 agrees with 7 junctional bases. The specimen was PBMCs, collected from a glioma patient treated with radiotherapy, temozolomide or both. The clonotype comes from a young man with glioma. The nucleotide sequence reads TGCGCCAGCAGCTCCGGGACAGTCACGTATAGCAATCAGCCCCAGCATTTT. This encodes CASSSGTVTYSNQPQHF.